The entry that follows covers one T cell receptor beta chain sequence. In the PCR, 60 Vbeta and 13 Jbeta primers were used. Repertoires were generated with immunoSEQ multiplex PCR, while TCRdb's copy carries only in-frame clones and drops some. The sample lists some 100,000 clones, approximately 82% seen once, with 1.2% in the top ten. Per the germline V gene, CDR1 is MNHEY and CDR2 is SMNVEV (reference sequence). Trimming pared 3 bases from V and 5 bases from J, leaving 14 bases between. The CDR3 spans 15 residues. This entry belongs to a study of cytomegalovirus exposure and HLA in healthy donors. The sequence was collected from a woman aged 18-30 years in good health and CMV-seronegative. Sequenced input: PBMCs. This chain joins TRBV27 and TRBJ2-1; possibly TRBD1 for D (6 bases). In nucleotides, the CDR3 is TGTGCCAGCAGTTTTAGGGACATCCTTAACAATGAGCAGTTCTTC. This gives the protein CASSFRDILNNEQFF.